Sequencing of this TCR beta chain was carried out in a study of OX40 agonist ivuxolimab in advanced cancers. Study-level background: Patients in the trial were receiving intravenous ivuxolimab every 2 weeks, at doses of 0.01 to 10 mg/kg.

This CDR3 is 15 amino acids long. CDR1 is SGHRS and CDR2 is YFSETQ in the germline V gene. Trimming removed 3 bases from V and 5 bases from J; junction bases left unmatched: 7. A history of autoimmune disease or systemic immunosuppression excluded patients. TCRdb's copy holds only in-frame clones and misses some; the assay was immunoSEQ multiplex PCR. This sample carries over 65,000 clones, approximately 86% of them seen once, and the ten largest clones take less than 2%. The sequence derives from an adult with an advanced solid tumor such as melanoma, head and neck, liver or kidney cancer. The chain employs TRBV5-1 and TRBJ2-1; 8 nucleotides match TRBD1. Sequenced here: CD4+ or CD8+ T cells sorted from blood, sampled in a trial of the OX40 agonist ivuxolimab. CDR3 nucleotides: TGCGCCAGCAGCTCGACAGGGGTCAATAACAATGAGCAGTTCTTC. This encodes CASSSTGVNNNEQFF.